Listed here are 5 T cell receptor beta chains from one sample, sequenced in a study of CD8+ T cells in alopecia areata. RNA was isolated and reverse transcribed to cDNA, the sequencing template. Repertoires were generated with immunoSEQ multiplex PCR, while TCRdb's copy carries only in-frame clones and drops some. The sample contains 100,000 to 150,000 clones, around 60% of which appear only once. Treatment indicated: oral pan-JAK inhibitor, 5-10 mg twice daily. The specimen comprised CD4+ T cells sorted from blood, sampled at week 4, from a patient treated with tofacitinib. The receptor source for this set is a human donor with alopecia areata.

This clone came up once. The chain employs TRBV7-9 and TRBJ1-1; tentative D call: TRBD1 (5 bases). The CDR3 loop spans 16 amino acids. The germline V gene has CDR1 SEHNR and CDR2 FQNEAQ (reference sequence). Deletions cut 1 base from V and 3 bases from J, with 15 bases between. CDR3 sequence reads: CASSLDLAGTDTEAFF. DNA of the CDR3: TGTGCCAGCAGCTTAGATCTTGCAGGGACGGACACTGAAGCTTTCTTT.

There are many counts of this clone. The V and J genes are TRBV15 and TRBJ2-2; 10 nucleotides agree with TRBD1. With 5 bases clipped from V and 4 bases from J, the junction kept 4 bases outside the gene matches. The CDR3 is 15 residues long. Germline V lookup: CDR1 LNHNV, CDR2 YYDKDF (reference sequence). The CDR3 region is CATSLDRGVTGELFF. The CDR3, as DNA: TGTGCCACCAGCTTGGACAGGGGGGTCACCGGGGAGCTGTTTTTT.

This clone was seen more than once but under ten times. This sequence joins TRBV30 and TRBJ2-1; D is unresolved. CDR1 and CDR2 from the germline V gene are GTSNPN and SVGIG (reference sequence). CDR3 length: 12 residues. The ends were cut back, 1 base at V and 4 bases at J, with 5 bases in the middle. CDR3 protein: CAWSEGYNEQFF. In DNA, the CDR3 is TGTGCCTGGAGTGAAGGGTACAATGAGCAGTTCTTC.

The chain employs TRBV19 and TRBJ2-7; D perhaps matches TRBD1 (5 bases). The V gene lost 6 bases and the J gene lost 4 bases, with 13 bases spanning the gap. CDR1 is LNHDA and CDR2 is SQIVND in the germline V gene (reference sequence). The length of the CDR3 is 13 residues. The CDR3 loop reads CASRGQGPYEQYF. In DNA, the CDR3 is TGTGCCAGTAGAGGGCAGGGCCCTTACGAGCAGTACTTC.

This clone was detected a few times. The chain is built from TRBV30 and TRBJ2-3, with unresolved D. The CDR3 is 12 amino acids. Germline V CDR1 and CDR2: GTSNPN, SVGIG (reference sequence). V lost 1 base, J lost 6 bases, and 8 bases lay in between. The CDR3 nucleotides are TGTGCCTGGAGTGGGTATGGTGATACGCAGTATTTT. Encoded protein: CAWSGYGDTQYF.